Each of the 29 T cell receptor beta chains below was sequenced from the same sample in a study of blood T cell repertoires in COVID-19. Some clones are missing from TCRdb's copy, which holds only in-frame ones; the method was immunoSEQ multiplex PCR. The table has about 250,000 clones, 80% to 90% seen once. Sequenced material: peripheral blood. Receptors originate from a middle-aged man with active or convalescent COVID-19.

The rearrangement links TRBV5-1 to TRBJ1-1, with a possible D match to TRBD1 (6 bases). V gave up 8 bases and J gave up 7 bases, with 21 bases separating them. Germline V gene lookup returns CDR1 SGHRS and CDR2 YFSETQ. This CDR3 has 14 residues. The CDR3 DNA reads TGCGCCAGACAGGGCTCCGGTCCCGATTTTGAAGCTTTCTTT. This gives the protein CARQGSGPDFEAFF.

This clone was counted only a few times. The J gene is TRBJ1-2, the V gene TRBV5-1; TRBD1 aligns across 11 bases. Germline-derived CDR1 and CDR2 are SGHRS and YFSETQ. This CDR3 contains 14 residues. V was clipped by 0 bases and J by 7 bases; unmatched bases: 2. CDR3 in DNA: TGCGCCAGCAGCTTGGCGGGGACAGGGGGTGGCTACACCTTC. Translating gives CASSLAGTGGGYTF.

The chain joins TRBV3-1 (or the pseudogene TRBV3-2) to TRBJ2-1; 10 nucleotides line up with TRBD2. The ends lost 0 bases at V and 4 bases at J; junction bases unmatched: 6. The germline CDR1 and CDR2 sequences are LGHDT and YNNKEL (reference sequence). The CDR3 runs 17 residues. CDR3 protein: CASSQEKSGGGYNEQFF. The CDR3 bases are TGTGCCAGCAGCCAAGAAAAGAGCGGGGGGGGTTACAATGAGCAGTTCTTC.

This chain connects TRBV27 to TRBJ2-1; TRBD1 is a possible D gene (5 bases). This CDR3 comprises 15 residues. V was clipped by 3 bases and J by 1 base, with 10 bases between them. CDR1 is MNHEY, CDR2 SMNVEV, per germline (reference sequence). CDR3 DNA sequence: TGTGCCAGCAGTTTGGTCAGGGTTTCCTACAATGAGCAGTTCTTC. Encoded protein: CASSLVRVSYNEQFF.

This chain joins TRBV12-3 or TRBV12-4 and TRBJ1-1, with a possible D match to TRBD1 (5 bases). V was pared by 5 bases and J by 7 bases, with 14 bases between. This CDR3 region has 13 residues. CDR3 sequence: CASSPGPTFEAFF. As DNA, the CDR3 is TGTGCCAGCAGTCCAGGGCCTACATTTGAAGCTTTCTTT.

The V and J genes are TRBV15 and TRBJ2-2, with 10 nucleotides matching TRBD2. The J segment lost 3 bases and the V segment lost 3 bases, leaving 13 bases of the junction unmatched. Germline V gene sequence: CDR1 LNHNV, CDR2 YYDKDF (reference sequence). The CDR3 totals 19 residues. DNA of the CDR3: TGTGCCACCAGCAGTATTCCTGAGACTAGCGGGCCACACACCGGGGAGCTGTTTTTT. It yields the protein CATSSIPETSGPHTGELFF.

The rearrangement joins TRBV4-3 to TRBJ2-1; TRBD1 is a possible D gene (6 bases). The V gene's germline CDR1 is LGHNA and CDR2 YSLEER. The ends were cut back, 4 bases at V and 7 bases at J, with 11 bases in the middle. The CDR3 sequence is 13 residues long. CDR3 in DNA: TGCGCCAGCAGCCTATGGACAGCTAATGAGCAGTTCTTC. Translated, it gives CASSLWTANEQFF.

The J gene is TRBJ1-2, the V gene TRBV18, with a weak D call TRBD1 (5 bases). The CDR3 is made up of 15 amino acids. V was pared by 0 bases and J by 3 bases, with 11 bases between. Germline V gives CDR1 KGHSH, CDR2 LQKENI. CDR3 sequence reads: CASSPPPGRHYGYTF. The CDR3 region has the DNA TGTGCCAGCTCACCACCCCCAGGGCGGCACTATGGCTACACCTTC.

This chain joins TRBV5-6 and TRBJ1-2, with 12 bases lining up with TRBD1. J was trimmed by 7 bases and V by 0 bases; bases with no gene match: 7. This CDR3 is 16 amino acids long. Germline values: CDR1 SGHDT, CDR2 YYEEEE. CDR3 protein: CASSLELGQGALGYTF. CDR3 bases: TGTGCCAGCAGCTTGGAGCTGGGACAGGGGGCGCTTGGCTACACCTTC.

V gene TRBV18 combines with J gene TRBJ2-7, with 9 bases aligning to TRBD1. J gave up 3 bases and V 3 bases, and 6 bases lay outside the gene matches. From germline, CDR1 is KGHSH and CDR2 LQKENI. The CDR3 is 15 amino acids. The CDR3 here is CASSPSGQGLYEQYF. In DNA, the CDR3 is TGTGCCAGCTCACCTTCGGGACAGGGTCTCTACGAGCAGTACTTC.

The chain links TRBV28 to TRBJ2-3; D remains ambiguous. Trimming shortened V by 5 bases and J by 2 bases, and 14 bases separated the two germline ends. The CDR3 has 15 amino acids. Germline assignment: CDR1 MDHEN and CDR2 SYDVKM. The CDR3: CASSGAMVATDTQYF. The CDR3 region has the DNA TGTGCCAGCAGTGGAGCCATGGTAGCCACAGATACGCAGTATTTT.

This CDR3 reads CASSYTSGGLNGYTF. CDR3 nucleotides: TGTGCCAGCAGTTATACCTCGGGGGGGCTTAATGGCTACACCTTC. The gene calls are TRBV6-6 and TRBJ1-2, with TRBD1 as a possible D gene (6 bases). V gave up 3 bases and J gave up 6 bases, with 17 bases separating them. The CDR3 is made up of 15 amino acids. The germline V gene encodes CDR1 MNHNY and CDR2 SVGAGI (reference sequence).

The gene calls are TRBV30 and TRBJ1-4; TRBD1 agrees at 9 bases. V gave up 0 bases and J gave up 6 bases; unmatched junction bases: 5. Germline V lookup: CDR1 GTSNPN, CDR2 SVGIG (reference sequence). This CDR3 spans 15 amino acids. The CDR3 region has the DNA TGTGCCTGGAGTGTAACAACAGGGGGCTATGAAAAACTGTTTTTT. Its translation is CAWSVTTGGYEKLFF. The entire variable domain, with the rest obtained from reference TRBV30 and TRBJ1-4, is as follows: SQTIHQWPATLVQPVGSPLSLECTVEGTSNPNLYWYRQAAGRGLQLLFYSVGIGQISSEVPQNLSASRPQDRQFILSSKKLLLSDSGFYLCAWSVTTGGYEKLFFGSGTQLSVL.

The V call is TRBV6-5, the J call TRBJ1-1, with 8 bases matching TRBD1. Looked up from germline, CDR1 is MNHEY and CDR2 is SVGAGI. The V segment lost 6 bases and the J segment 8 bases; nucleotides outside the gene matches: 8. This CDR3 region has 13 residues. The CDR3 here is CASRNGQGIEAFF. CDR3 in DNA: TGTGCCAGCAGGAACGGACAGGGAATCGAAGCTTTCTTT.

The chain combines TRBV7-2 with TRBJ1-1; D is unresolved. Germline loops: CDR1 SGHTA, CDR2 FQGNSA. V was pared by 5 bases and J by 1 base, with 20 bases between. The CDR3 loop spans 17 amino acids. CDR3 sequence: CASSQAPVSPTNTEAFF. The CDR3 DNA follows: TGTGCCAGCAGCCAAGCCCCTGTGTCACCTACGAACACTGAAGCTTTCTTT.

The V and J genes are TRBV24-1 and TRBJ1-2; D call uncertain. The germline V gene has CDR1 KGHDR and CDR2 SFDVKD. V lost 3 bases, J lost 4 bases, and 11 bases lay in between. The CDR3 sequence is 14 residues long. CDR3 coding DNA: TGTGCCACCAGTGATACGGGTTTGTTCTATGGCTACACCTTC. Encoded protein: CATSDTGLFYGYTF.

The V call is TRBV5-6, the J call TRBJ2-7; D perhaps matches TRBD1 (5 bases). V lost 0 bases and J lost 2, with 9 bases in between. Germline V gives CDR1 SGHDT, CDR2 YYEEEE. The CDR3 totals 14 residues. The CDR3: CASSLGQRPYEQYF. The CDR3 region has the DNA TGTGCCAGCAGCTTGGGACAGAGACCCTACGAGCAGTACTTC.

The chain combines TRBV24-1 with TRBJ1-1; D gene uncertain. This CDR3 contains 14 residues. Germline loops: CDR1 KGHDR, CDR2 SFDVKD. Trimming removed 2 bases at V and 8 bases at J, with 14 bases between. The CDR3 is CATSDSQRPGEAFF. The CDR3 DNA reads as TGTGCCACCAGTGATTCTCAGCGTCCGGGAGAAGCTTTCTTT.

The rearrangement uses TRBV19 and TRBJ1-1, with D perhaps matching TRBD1 (5 bases). CDR1 and CDR2 from the germline V gene are LNHDA and SQIVND (reference sequence). The CDR3 is made up of 14 amino acids. V was cut by 4 bases and J by 4 bases, with 13 bases left in between. The CDR3 coding sequence is TGTGCCAGTAGTAATCCAGGGATAGGCACTGAAGCTTTCTTT. Residues: CASSNPGIGTEAFF. The full variable domain, in which reference TRBV19 and TRBJ1-1 provide the parts outside the CDR3, is DGGITQSPKYLFRKEGQNVTLSCEQNLNHDAMYWYRQDPGQGLRLIYYSQIVNDFQKGDIAEGYSVSREKKESFPLTVTSAQKNPTAFYLCASSNPGIGTEAFFGQGTRLTVV.

Written as DNA, the CDR3 is TGTGCCAGTAGTGAGGGGGTGCGGCAGCCCCAGCATTTT. Translation gives CASSEGVRQPQHF. This chain joins TRBV19 and TRBJ1-5, with TRBD1 as a possible D gene (6 bases). Germline lookup yields CDR1 LNHDA and CDR2 SQIVND (reference sequence). The CDR3 contains 13 residues. The V gene lost 5 bases and the J gene lost 7 bases, with 12 bases spanning the gap.

The chain uses TRBV5-4 and TRBJ2-3; 14 nucleotides match TRBD2. Germline V gene sequence: CDR1 SGHNT, CDR2 YYREEE (reference sequence). This CDR3 spans 17 amino acids. The J segment lost 1 base and the V segment lost 4 bases, leaving 5 bases of the junction unmatched. CDR3 protein: CASSPRLAGGGTDTQYF. The CDR3 bases are TGTGCCAGCAGCCCGCGACTAGCGGGAGGGGGCACAGATACGCAGTATTTT.

The J gene is TRBJ1-3, the V gene TRBV10-3; 12 positions agree with TRBD1. This CDR3 has 15 amino acids. Germline-derived CDR1 and CDR2 are ENHRY and SYGVKD. With 6 bases clipped from V and 5 bases from J, the junction kept 5 bases outside the gene matches. CDR3: CAISLGQGARNTIYF. CDR3 sequence (DNA): TGTGCCATCAGCTTGGGACAGGGGGCACGAAACACCATATATTTT.

The chain has TRBV15 and TRBJ1-2, with TRBD1 as a possible D gene (5 bases). V was trimmed by 2 bases and J by 0 bases, leaving 13 bases between them. This CDR3 is 16 amino acids long. Germline CDR1 reads LNHNV; CDR2 reads YYDKDF (reference sequence). In nucleotides, the CDR3 is TGTGCCACCAGCAGACTCGACAGCCAAACTAACTATGGCTACACCTTC. Translation: CATSRLDSQTNYGYTF.

This rearrangement joins TRBV7-2 to TRBJ2-7; 7 bases match TRBD1. Germline V gene data show CDR1 as SGHTA and CDR2 as FQGNSA. The junction had 3 bases not matched to a gene; V was cut back by 4 bases and J by 6 bases. The CDR3 runs 12 residues. The chain's CDR3 is CASSSGQFEQYF. The CDR3 DNA reads as TGTGCCAGCAGCTCGGGACAGTTCGAGCAGTACTTC.

As regards this clone: This sample includes further DNA sequences coding for the same CDR3. The CDR3 DNA sequence: TGTGCCTGGAGCCGGGGACAGGGAAATCAGCCCCAGCATTTT. As protein: CAWSRGQGNQPQHF. The V gene is TRBV30, the J gene TRBJ1-5; 9 nucleotides line up with TRBD1. J was trimmed by 4 bases and V by 3 bases; bases with no gene match: 4. The CDR3 is 14 amino acids. Per germline, CDR1 GTSNPN and CDR2 SVGIG (reference sequence).

This chain uses TRBV5-1 with TRBJ1-2; D is unclear. This CDR3 region has 15 residues. The V end lost 0 bases, the J end lost 3 bases, and 12 bases lay between the germline ends. Germline V gives CDR1 SGHRS, CDR2 YFSETQ. The CDR3 is CASSLETSLHYGYTF. For the CDR3, the DNA is TGCGCCAGCAGCTTGGAGACAAGTCTTCACTATGGCTACACCTTC.

The CDR3 spells CASSLQGGQPQHF. Written as DNA, the CDR3 is TGTGCCAGCAGCCTACAGGGTGGTCAGCCCCAGCATTTT. V is TRBV7-2 and J is TRBJ1-5; TRBD1 might be the D (6 bases). The CDR3 contains 13 residues. V was clipped by 5 bases and J by 6 bases, with 11 bases between them. The germline CDR1 and CDR2 sequences are SGHTA and FQGNSA.

V gene TRBV18 combines with J gene TRBJ2-7; 10 nucleotides align to TRBD1. The CDR3 has 15 residues. Losses at the gene ends were 5 bases for V and 6 bases for J; bases not matched to a gene: 10. Germline values: CDR1 KGHSH, CDR2 LQKENI. The CDR3 coding sequence is TGTGCCAGCTCAAGTTACGGGACAGGGGTGGGCGAGCAGTACTTC. Protein: CASSSYGTGVGEQYF.

The rearrangement links TRBV6-5 to TRBJ1-2; D gene ambiguous. Germline V gene data show CDR1 as MNHEY and CDR2 as SVGAGI. This CDR3 is built from 14 residues. V was pared by 2 bases and J by 7 bases, with 14 bases between. DNA of the CDR3: TGTGCCAGCAGTTACAGCTCCCCGGGTGGTGGCTACACCTTC. Translation gives CASSYSSPGGGYTF.